These T cell receptor beta chains were read from a single sample in a study of blood T cell repertoires in COVID-19. The protocol was immunoSEQ multiplex PCR, while the TCRdb copy is restricted to in-frame clones and leaves out a portion. The profile covers approximately 200,000 clones, with around 85% appearing a single time and roughly an eighth taken by the ten largest. Sequencing was carried out using peripheral blood. All receptors derive from a woman between 45 and 65 years old with acute or convalescent COVID-19. Each CDR3 is given with its conserved first and last residue. A D gene is named only where the DNA matches it firmly. Not every row has a clone size; where given, it reads once, few, many or a size class.

v_call	j_call	d_call	clone_size	cdr3_aa	cdr3_nt
TRBV11-3	TRBJ2-3	NA	many	CASSPSWRDTQYF	TGTGCCAGCAGCCCGAGCTGGAGAGATACGCAGTATTTT
TRBV6-4	TRBJ2-2	NA	NA	CASSEGLTSRAGELFF	TGTGCCAGCAGTGAGGGACTTACTAGCAGGGCCGGGGAGCTGTTTTTT
TRBV6-5	TRBJ2-7	NA	NA	CASNPKGGVSEQYF	TGTGCCAGCAACCCCAAAGGGGGGGTTTCCGAGCAGTACTTC
TRBV19	TRBJ2-3	TRBD2	once	CASSISGGAVGTDTQYF	TGTGCCAGTAGTATAAGCGGGGGGGCAGTGGGCACAGATACGCAGTATTTT
TRBV7-9	TRBJ2-3	NA	NA	CASSSEGEADTQYF	TGTGCCAGCAGCTCAGAAGGGGAAGCAGATACGCAGTATTTT
TRBV7-2	TRBJ2-1	TRBD2	NA	CASSLGLAGGEQFF	TGTGCCAGCAGCTTAGGACTAGCGGGAGGGGAGCAGTTCTTC
TRBV9	TRBJ2-1	TRBD1	NA	CASSRRDRGNNEQFF	TGTGCCAGCAGCCGCCGGGACAGAGGAAACAATGAGCAGTTCTTC
TRBV5-8	TRBJ1-4	TRBD1	NA	CASSPRTGGVEEKLFF	TGTGCCAGCAGCCCCCGTACAGGGGGAGTGGAAGAAAAACTGTTTTTT
TRBV6-6	TRBJ2-3	TRBD1	NA	CASNDRDRGTDTQYF	TGTGCCAGCAACGACCGGGACAGGGGCACAGATACGCAGTATTTT
TRBV28	TRBJ2-7	NA	NA	CASSPRLRKGPYEQYF	TGTGCCAGCAGTCCCCGCTTGAGGAAGGGGCCCTACGAGCAGTACTTC
TRBV24-1	TRBJ2-7	NA	NA	CATSDSGTTYEQYF	TGTGCCACCAGTGATTCCGGGACAACCTACGAGCAGTACTTC
TRBV19	TRBJ2-1	NA	NA	CATSFRGSDEQFF	TGTGCCACTTCCTTCAGAGGAAGCGATGAGCAGTTCTTC
TRBV2	TRBJ1-5	NA	NA	CASSETVTNQPQHF	TGTGCCAGCAGTGAGACAGTGACCAATCAGCCCCAGCATTTT
TRBV5-5	TRBJ2-7	NA	NA	CASSLGYLTYEQYF	TGTGCCAGCAGCTTGGGCTACCTAACCTACGAGCAGTACTTC
TRBV6-5	TRBJ1-5	NA	few	CASSPRQGRNQPQHF	TGTGCCAGCAGTCCACGGCAGGGAAGGAATCAGCCCCAGCATTTT
TRBV5-6	TRBJ1-5	TRBD1	few	CASSDSQGAFNQPQHF	TGTGCCAGCAGCGACTCACAGGGGGCGTTCAATCAGCCCCAGCATTTT
TRBV3-1/TRBV3-2	TRBJ2-7	NA	NA	CASSQLYRYEQYF	TGTGCCAGCAGCCAACTTTACCGGTACGAGCAGTACTTC
TRBV7-2	TRBJ2-2	NA	NA	CASSAQEGRSTGELFF	TGTGCCAGCAGCGCCCAGGAGGGCCGCAGCACCGGGGAGCTGTTTTTT
TRBV19	TRBJ2-1	NA	few	CASSIGRDTEYNEQFF	TGTGCCAGTAGTATTGGCCGGGACACCGAATACAATGAGCAGTTCTTC
TRBV28	TRBJ1-5	TRBD1	NA	CATLDRGVQPQHF	TGTGCCACCCTGGACAGGGGGGTCCAGCCCCAGCATTTT
TRBV7-8	TRBJ1-5	TRBD1	NA	CASSRGTAYSNQPQHF	TGTGCCAGCAGCCGAGGGACAGCTTATAGCAATCAGCCCCAGCATTTT
TRBV6-1	TRBJ1-6	NA	NA	CASSEMGAVGSPLHF	TGTGCCAGCAGTGAGATGGGGGCGGTCGGTTCACCCCTCCACTTT
TRBV12-3/TRBV12-4	TRBJ2-7	NA	NA	CASSAYEEQYF	TGTGCCAGCAGTGCCTATGAGGAGCAGTACTTC
TRBV9	TRBJ2-5	TRBD1	once	CASSVRPADRGETQYF	TGTGCCAGCAGCGTAAGGCCCGCGGACAGGGGAGAGACCCAGTACTTC
TRBV6-6	TRBJ1-5	TRBD1	NA	CASSGRDRGGNQPQHF	TGTGCCAGCAGTGGCCGGGACAGGGGTGGCAATCAGCCCCAGCATTTT
TRBV15	TRBJ1-6	NA	NA	CATSRERRNSPLHF	TGTGCCACCAGCAGAGAACGGCGGAATTCACCCCTCCACTTT
TRBV6-6	TRBJ2-7	NA	NA	CASKNTGLYEQYF	TGTGCCAGCAAAAACACGGGTCTCTACGAGCAGTACTTC
TRBV6-5	TRBJ1-5	NA	NA	CASRQGNQPQHF	TGTGCCAGCAGACAGGGCAATCAGCCCCAGCATTTT
TRBV7-2	TRBJ2-2	TRBD2	few	CASSPNVGLASGELFF	TGTGCCAGCAGCCCAAACGTGGGACTAGCGTCCGGGGAGCTGTTTTTT